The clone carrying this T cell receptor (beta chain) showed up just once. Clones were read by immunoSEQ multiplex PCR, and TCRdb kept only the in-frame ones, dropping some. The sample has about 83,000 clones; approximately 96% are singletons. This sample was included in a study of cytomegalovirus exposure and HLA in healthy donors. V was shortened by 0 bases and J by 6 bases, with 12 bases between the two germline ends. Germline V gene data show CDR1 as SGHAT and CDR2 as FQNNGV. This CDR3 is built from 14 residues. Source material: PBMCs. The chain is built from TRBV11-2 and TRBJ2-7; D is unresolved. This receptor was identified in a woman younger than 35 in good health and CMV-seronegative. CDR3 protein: CASSLDLAPGEQYF. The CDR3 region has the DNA TGTGCCAGCAGCTTAGATCTTGCGCCTGGCGAGCAGTACTTC.